The source of this TCR beta chain is a study of type 1 regulatory T cells. Notes on the study in general: Type 1 regulatory T cells had a more restricted TCR repertoire than non-type 1 regulatory T cells.

Via MiXCR, TCRdb re-called the reads, giving one row per CDR3 protein. The sample yields more than 4,000 distinct CDR3 sequences, approximately 24% seen once. J gave up 3 bases and V 2 bases, and 11 bases lay outside the gene matches. The germline CDR1 and CDR2 sequences are SGHNT and YYREEE (reference sequence). The CDR3 has 16 amino acids. Remarks on this clonotype: Its antigen is undetermined.

Sequenced material: cultured type 1 regulatory T (Tr1) cells, either the whole culture or a sorted fraction (not recorded which). The chain couples TRBV5-4 to TRBJ2-7, with 7 bases lining up with TRBD1. The sequence derives from a human donor in good health. The CDR3: CASSLNQVTGNYEQYF. The CDR3 nucleotides read TGTGCCAGCAGCTTAAACCAAGTGACAGGGAACTACGAGCAGTACTTC.